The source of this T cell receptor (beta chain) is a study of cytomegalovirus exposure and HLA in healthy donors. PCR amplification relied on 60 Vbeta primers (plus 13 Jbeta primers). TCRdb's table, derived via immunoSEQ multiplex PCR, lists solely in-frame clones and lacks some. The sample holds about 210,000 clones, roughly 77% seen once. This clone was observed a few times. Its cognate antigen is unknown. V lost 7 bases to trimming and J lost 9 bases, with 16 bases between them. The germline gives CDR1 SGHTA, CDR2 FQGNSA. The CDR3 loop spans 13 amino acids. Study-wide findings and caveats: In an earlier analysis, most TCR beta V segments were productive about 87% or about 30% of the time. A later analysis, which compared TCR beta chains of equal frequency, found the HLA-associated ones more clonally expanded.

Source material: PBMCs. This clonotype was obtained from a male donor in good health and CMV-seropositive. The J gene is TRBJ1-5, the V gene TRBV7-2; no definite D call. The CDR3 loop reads CASKGGLNLPQHF. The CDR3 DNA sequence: TGTGCCAGCAAAGGAGGGTTAAACCTGCCCCAGCATTTT. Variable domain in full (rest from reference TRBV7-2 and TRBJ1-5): GAGVSQSPSNKVTEKGKDVELRCDPISGHTALYWYRQSLGQGLEFLIYFQGNSAPDKSGLPSDRFSAERTGGSVSTLTIQRTQQEDSAVYLCASKGGLNLPQHFGDGTRLSIL.